A single sample gave rise to the 3 T cell receptor beta chains below, sequenced in a study of cytomegalovirus exposure and HLA in healthy donors. PCR involved 60 Vbeta and 13 Jbeta primers. The assay was immunoSEQ multiplex PCR, and TCRdb's table has in-frame clones only and misses some. The sample yields fewer than 250,000 clones, 60% to 80% seen once. Sequencing used PBMCs. These receptor sequences come from a male donor in good health and CMV-seronegative.

The chain combines TRBV5-6 with TRBJ2-1, with D maybe TRBD1 (7 bases). There are 15 residues in the CDR3. CDR1 is SGHDT and CDR2 is YYEEEE in the germline V gene. The V end lost 5 bases, the J end lost 9 bases, and 21 bases lay between the germline ends. The CDR3 DNA reads TGTGCCAGCAGGACAGGTCTCTGGGGGGACAGTGAGCAGTTCTTC. Translation: CASRTGLWGDSEQFF. Based on the CDR3 plus reference TRBV5-6 and TRBJ2-1, the full variable domain is DAGVTQSPTHLIKTRGQQVTLRCSPKSGHDTVSWYQQALGQGPQFIFQYYEEEERQRGNFPDRFSGHQFPNYSSELNVNALLLGDSALYLCASRTGLWGDSEQFFGPGTRLTVL.

With regard to this clone: In the same sample, other DNA sequences code for this CDR3. The rearrangement joins TRBV18 to TRBJ1-2; TRBD1 might be the D (6 bases). Trimming stripped 2 bases from V and 3 bases from J, with 7 bases between. Germline CDR1 and CDR2: KGHSH and LQKENI. The CDR3 sequence is 13 residues long. CDR3 DNA: TGTGCCAGCTCACCAGGGGGCGACTATGGCTACACCTTC. Translation: CASSPGGDYGYTF. The entire variable domain, with the rest obtained from reference TRBV18 and TRBJ1-2, is as follows: NAGVMQNPRHLVRRRGQEARLRCSPMKGHSHVYWYRQLPEEGLKFMVYLQKENIIDESGMPKERFSAEFPKEGPSILRIQQVVRGDSAAYFCASSPGGDYGYTFGSGTRLTVV.

The chain links TRBV9 to TRBJ2-3; 13 bases align to TRBD2. CDR3 length: 17 residues. The germline V gene has CDR1 SGDLS and CDR2 YYNGEE. Trimming at V came to 0 bases and at J to 3 bases, leaving 4 bases not matched to a gene. The CDR3 sequence: CASSVDLLAGGTDTQYF. As DNA, the CDR3 is TGTGCCAGCAGCGTAGATCTACTAGCGGGGGGGACAGATACGCAGTATTTT.